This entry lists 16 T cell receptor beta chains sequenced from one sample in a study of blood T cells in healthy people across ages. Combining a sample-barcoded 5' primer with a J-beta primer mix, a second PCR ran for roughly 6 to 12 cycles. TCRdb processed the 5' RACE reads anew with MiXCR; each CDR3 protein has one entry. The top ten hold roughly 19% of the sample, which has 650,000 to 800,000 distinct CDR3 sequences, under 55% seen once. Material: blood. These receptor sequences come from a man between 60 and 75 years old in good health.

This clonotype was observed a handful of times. The CDR3 loop is CASSQDRRGPLETQYF. The DNA for the CDR3 is TGCGCCAGCAGCCAAGATCGCAGGGGCCCCCTAGAGACCCAGTACTTC. The rearrangement joins TRBV4-3 to TRBJ2-5, with D perhaps TRBD1 (6 bases). V gave up 0 bases and J gave up 4 bases, with 15 bases separating them. From germline, CDR1 is LGHNA and CDR2 YSLEER. The CDR3 consists of 16 residues.

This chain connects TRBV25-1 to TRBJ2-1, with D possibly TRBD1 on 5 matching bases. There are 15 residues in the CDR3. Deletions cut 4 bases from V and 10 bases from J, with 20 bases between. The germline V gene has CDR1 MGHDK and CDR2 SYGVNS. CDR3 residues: CASSVGRVGQLEQFF. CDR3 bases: TGTGCCAGCAGTGTTGGCAGGGTGGGGCAGTTGGAGCAGTTCTTC.

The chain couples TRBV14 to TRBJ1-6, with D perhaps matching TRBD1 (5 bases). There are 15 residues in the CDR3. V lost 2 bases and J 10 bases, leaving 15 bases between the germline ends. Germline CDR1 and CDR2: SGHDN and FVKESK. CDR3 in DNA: TGTGCCAGCAGCCAACAAACCGGGACCCTCTCACCCCTCCACTTT. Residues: CASSQQTGTLSPLHF.

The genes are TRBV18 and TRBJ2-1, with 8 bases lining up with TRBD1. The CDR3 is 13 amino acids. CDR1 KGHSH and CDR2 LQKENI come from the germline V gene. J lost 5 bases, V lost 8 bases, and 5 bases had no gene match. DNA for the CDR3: TGTGCCAGCAACGGGGGACAGGACAATGAGCAGTTCTTC. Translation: CASNGGQDNEQFF.

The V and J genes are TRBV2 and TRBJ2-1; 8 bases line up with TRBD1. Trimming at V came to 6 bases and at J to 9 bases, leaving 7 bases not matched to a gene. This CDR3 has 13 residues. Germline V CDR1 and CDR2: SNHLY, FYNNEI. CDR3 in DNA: TGTGCCAGCAGAGAGGACAGGGCCTCTGAGCAGTTCTTC. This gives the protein CASREDRASEQFF.

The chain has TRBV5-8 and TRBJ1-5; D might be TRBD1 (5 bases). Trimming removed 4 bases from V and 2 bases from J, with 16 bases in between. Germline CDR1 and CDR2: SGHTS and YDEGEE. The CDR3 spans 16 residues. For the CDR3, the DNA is TGTGCCAGCAGCACCCCCGGGACGGAGGGCAATCAGCCCCAGCATTTT. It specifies CASSTPGTEGNQPQHF.

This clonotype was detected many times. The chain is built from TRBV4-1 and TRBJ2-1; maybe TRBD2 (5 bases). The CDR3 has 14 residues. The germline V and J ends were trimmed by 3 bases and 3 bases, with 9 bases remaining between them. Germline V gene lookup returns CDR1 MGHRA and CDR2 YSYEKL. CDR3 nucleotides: TGCGCCAGCAGCCATGGCGGACTCTACAATGAGCAGTTCTTC. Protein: CASSHGGLYNEQFF.

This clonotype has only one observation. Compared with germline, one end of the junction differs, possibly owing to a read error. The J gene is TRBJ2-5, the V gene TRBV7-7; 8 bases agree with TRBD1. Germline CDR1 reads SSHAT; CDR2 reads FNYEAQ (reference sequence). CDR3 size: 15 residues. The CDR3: CASNQSTGDQETQYF. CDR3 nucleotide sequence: TGTGCTAGCAACCAATCGACAGGGGACCAAGAGACCCAGTACTTC.

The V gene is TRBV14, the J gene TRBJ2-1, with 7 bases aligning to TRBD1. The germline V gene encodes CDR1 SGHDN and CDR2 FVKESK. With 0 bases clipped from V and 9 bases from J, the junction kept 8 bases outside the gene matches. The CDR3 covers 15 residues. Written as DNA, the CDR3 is TGTGCCAGCAGCCAAGAATTGAGGGGGCTAGGTGAGCAGTTCTTC. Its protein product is CASSQELRGLGEQFF.

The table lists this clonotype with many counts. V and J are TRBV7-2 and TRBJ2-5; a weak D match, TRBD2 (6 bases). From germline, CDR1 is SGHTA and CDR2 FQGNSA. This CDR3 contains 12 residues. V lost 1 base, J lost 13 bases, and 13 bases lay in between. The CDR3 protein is CASSLDGRRVYF. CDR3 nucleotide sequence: TGTGCCAGCAGCTTAGATGGGAGGAGGGTGTACTTC.

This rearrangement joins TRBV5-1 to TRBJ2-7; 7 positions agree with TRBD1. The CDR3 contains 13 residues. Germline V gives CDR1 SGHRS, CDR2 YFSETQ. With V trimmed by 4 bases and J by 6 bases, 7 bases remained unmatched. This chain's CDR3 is CASSGGQSGEQYF. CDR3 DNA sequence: TGCGCCAGCAGCGGGGGACAGTCGGGCGAGCAGTACTTC.

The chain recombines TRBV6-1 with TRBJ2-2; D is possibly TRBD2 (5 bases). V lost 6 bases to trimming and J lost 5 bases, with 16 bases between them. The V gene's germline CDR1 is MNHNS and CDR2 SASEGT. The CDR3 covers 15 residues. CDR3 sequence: CASRATVPGTGELFF. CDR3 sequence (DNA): TGTGCCAGCAGAGCAACAGTCCCGGGGACCGGGGAGCTGTTTTTT.

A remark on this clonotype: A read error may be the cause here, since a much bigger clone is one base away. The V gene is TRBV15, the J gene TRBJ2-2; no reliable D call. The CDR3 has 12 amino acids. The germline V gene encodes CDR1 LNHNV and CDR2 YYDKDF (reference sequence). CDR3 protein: CATSRPTRELFF. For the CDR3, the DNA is TGTGCCACCAGCAGACCCACCAGGGAGCTGTTTTTT. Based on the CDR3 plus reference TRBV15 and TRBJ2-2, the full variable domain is DAMVIQNPRYQVTQFGKPVTLSCSQTLNHNVMYWYQQKSSQAPKLLFHYYDKDFNNEADTPDNFQSRRPNTSFCFLDIRSPGLGDTAMYLCATSRPTRELFFGEGSRLTVL.

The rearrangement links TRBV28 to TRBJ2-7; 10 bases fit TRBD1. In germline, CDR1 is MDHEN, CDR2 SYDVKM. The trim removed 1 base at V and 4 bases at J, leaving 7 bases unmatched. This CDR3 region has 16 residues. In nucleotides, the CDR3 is TGTGCCAGCAGTTTATCTGTAGGGACAGGGGTATACGAGCAGTACTTC. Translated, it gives CASSLSVGTGVYEQYF.

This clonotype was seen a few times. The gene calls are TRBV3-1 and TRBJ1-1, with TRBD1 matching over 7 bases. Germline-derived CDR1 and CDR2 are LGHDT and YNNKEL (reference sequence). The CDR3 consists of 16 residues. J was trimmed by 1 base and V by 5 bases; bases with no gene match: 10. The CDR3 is CASSWQGGGRNTEAFF. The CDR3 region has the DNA TGTGCCAGCAGCTGGCAGGGGGGGGGAAGGAACACTGAAGCTTTCTTT.

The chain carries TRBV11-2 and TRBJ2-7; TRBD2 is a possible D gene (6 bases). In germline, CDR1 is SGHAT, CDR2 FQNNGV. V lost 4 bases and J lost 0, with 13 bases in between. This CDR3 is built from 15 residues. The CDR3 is CASSSIDSGSYEQYF. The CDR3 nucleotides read TGTGCCAGCAGCTCCATTGATAGCGGCTCCTACGAGCAGTACTTC.